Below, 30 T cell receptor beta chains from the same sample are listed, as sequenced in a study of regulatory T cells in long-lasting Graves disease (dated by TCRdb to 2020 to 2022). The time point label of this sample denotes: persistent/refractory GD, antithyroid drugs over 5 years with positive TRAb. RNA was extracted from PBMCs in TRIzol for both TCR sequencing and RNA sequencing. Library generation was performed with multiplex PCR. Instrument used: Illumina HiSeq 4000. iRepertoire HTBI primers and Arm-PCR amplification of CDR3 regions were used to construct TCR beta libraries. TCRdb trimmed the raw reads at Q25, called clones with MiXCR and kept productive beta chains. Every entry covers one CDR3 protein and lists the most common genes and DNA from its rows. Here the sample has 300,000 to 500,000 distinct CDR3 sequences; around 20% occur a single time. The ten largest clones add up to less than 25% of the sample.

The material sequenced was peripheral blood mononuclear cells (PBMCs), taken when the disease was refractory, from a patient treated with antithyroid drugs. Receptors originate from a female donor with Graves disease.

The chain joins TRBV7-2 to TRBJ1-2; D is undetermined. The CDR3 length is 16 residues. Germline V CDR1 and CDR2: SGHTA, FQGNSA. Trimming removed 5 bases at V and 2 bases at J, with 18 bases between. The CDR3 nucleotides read TGTGCCAGCAGCGATACAGCGCTAGCTGTGAACTATGGCTACACCTTC. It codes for CASSDTALAVNYGYTF.

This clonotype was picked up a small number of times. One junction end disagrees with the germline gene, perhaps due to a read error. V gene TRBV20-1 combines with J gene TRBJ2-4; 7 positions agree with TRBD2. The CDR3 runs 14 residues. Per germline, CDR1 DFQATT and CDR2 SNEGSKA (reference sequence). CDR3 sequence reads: CSASSGGAKNIRYF. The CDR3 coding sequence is TGCAGTGCTAGTTCGGGGGGTGCCAAAAACATTCGGTACTTC.

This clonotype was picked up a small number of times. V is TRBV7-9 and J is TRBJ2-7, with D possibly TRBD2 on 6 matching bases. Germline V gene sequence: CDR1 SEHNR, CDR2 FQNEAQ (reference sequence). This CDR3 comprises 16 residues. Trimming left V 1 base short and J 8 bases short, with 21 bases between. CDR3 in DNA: TGTGCCAGCAGCTTAGATCGTCCGGGACTGTACGCGAAGCAGTACTTC. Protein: CASSLDRPGLYAKQYF.

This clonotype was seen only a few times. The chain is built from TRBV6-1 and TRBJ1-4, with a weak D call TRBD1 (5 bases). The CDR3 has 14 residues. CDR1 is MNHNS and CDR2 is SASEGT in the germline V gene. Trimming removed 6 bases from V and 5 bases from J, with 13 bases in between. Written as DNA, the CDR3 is TGTGCCAGCAGGAAGACAGCGGGAAATGAAAAACTGTTTTTT. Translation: CASRKTAGNEKLFF.

CDR3 sequence (DNA): TGCAGTGCTAGCCAGCGGGCGGTCTACGAGCAGTACTTC. Residues: CSASQRAVYEQYF. V is TRBV20-1 and J is TRBJ2-7, with TRBD2 as a possible D gene (6 bases). Trimming removed 3 bases from V and 3 bases from J, with 12 bases in between. CDR3 size: 13 residues. Germline values: CDR1 DFQATT, CDR2 SNEGSKA (reference sequence).

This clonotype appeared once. The CDR3 DNA reads TGTGCCAGCAGTTACTCGGAGGGAGACTATCAGCCCCAGCATTTT. Its protein is CASSYSEGDYQPQHF. This rearrangement joins TRBV6-2 or TRBV6-3 to TRBJ1-5, with D hard to call. Germline V CDR1 and CDR2: MNHEY, SVGEGT. The V end lost 0 bases, the J end lost 5 bases, and 11 bases lay between the germline ends. CDR3 length: 15 amino acids.

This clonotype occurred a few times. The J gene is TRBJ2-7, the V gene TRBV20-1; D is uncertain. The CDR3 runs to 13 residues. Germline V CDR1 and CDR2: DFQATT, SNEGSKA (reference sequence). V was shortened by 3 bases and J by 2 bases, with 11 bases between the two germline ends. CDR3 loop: CSARWLNPYEQYF. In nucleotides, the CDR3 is TGCAGTGCTAGGTGGCTCAATCCCTACGAGCAGTACTTC.

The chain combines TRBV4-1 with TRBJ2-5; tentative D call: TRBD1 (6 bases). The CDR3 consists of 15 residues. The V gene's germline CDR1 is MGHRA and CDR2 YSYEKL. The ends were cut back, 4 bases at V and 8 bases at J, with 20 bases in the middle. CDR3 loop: CASSPIQGPWETQYF. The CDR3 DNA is TGCGCCAGCAGCCCGATACAGGGACCTTGGGAAACCCAGTACTTC.

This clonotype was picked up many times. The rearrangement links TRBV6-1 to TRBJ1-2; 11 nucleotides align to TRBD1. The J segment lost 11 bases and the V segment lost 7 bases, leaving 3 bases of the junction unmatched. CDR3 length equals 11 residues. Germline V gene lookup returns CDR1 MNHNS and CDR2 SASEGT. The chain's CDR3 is CASNGQGAYTF. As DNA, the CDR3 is TGTGCCAGCAACGGACAGGGGGCTTACACCTTC.

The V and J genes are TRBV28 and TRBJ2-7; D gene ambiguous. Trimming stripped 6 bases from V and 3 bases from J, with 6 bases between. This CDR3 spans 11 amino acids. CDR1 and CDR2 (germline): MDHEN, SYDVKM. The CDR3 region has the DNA TGTGCCAGCAGGAAAAACTACGAGCAGTACTTC. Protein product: CASRKNYEQYF.

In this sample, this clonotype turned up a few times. CDR3 sequence: CASSFDYRAGIEGYTF. The CDR3 coding sequence is TGTGCCAGCAGCTTTGACTATCGGGCAGGGATTGAGGGCTACACCTTC. The chain is built from TRBV7-2 and TRBJ1-2; TRBD1 is a possible D gene (5 bases). This CDR3 is built from 16 residues. Germline V gene sequence: CDR1 SGHTA, CDR2 FQGNSA. Trimming pared 3 bases from V and 8 bases from J, leaving 22 bases between. Supplemented by reference TRBV7-2 and TRBJ1-2, the full variable domain reads GAGVSQSPSNKVTEKGKDVELRCDPISGHTALYWYRQSLGQGLEFLIYFQGNSAPDKSGLPSDRFSAERTGGSVSTLTIQRTQQEDSAVYLCASSFDYRAGIEGYTFGSGTRLTVV.

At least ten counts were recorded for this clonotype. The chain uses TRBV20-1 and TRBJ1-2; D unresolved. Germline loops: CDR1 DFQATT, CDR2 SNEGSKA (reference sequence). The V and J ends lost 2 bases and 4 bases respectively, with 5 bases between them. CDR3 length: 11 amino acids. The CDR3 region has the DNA TGCAGTGCTAGATTGCCCTATGGCTACACCTTC. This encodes CSARLPYGYTF.

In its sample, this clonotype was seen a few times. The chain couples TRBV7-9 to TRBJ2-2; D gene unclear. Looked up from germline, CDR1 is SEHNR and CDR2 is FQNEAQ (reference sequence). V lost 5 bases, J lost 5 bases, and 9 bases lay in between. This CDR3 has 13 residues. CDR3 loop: CASSQLRTGELFF. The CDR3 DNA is TGTGCCAGCAGCCAACTTCGGACCGGGGAGCTGTTTTTT.

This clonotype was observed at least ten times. CDR3 protein: CASSYHPGQPNTEAFF. The CDR3 bases are TGTGCCAGCAGTTACCATCCGGGACAACCGAACACTGAAGCTTTCTTT. The chain is built from TRBV6-5 and TRBJ1-1, with D possibly being TRBD1 (6 bases). V gave up 2 bases and J gave up 1 base, with 14 bases separating them. CDR1 and CDR2 from the germline V gene are MNHEY and SVGAGI. This CDR3 is built from 16 residues.

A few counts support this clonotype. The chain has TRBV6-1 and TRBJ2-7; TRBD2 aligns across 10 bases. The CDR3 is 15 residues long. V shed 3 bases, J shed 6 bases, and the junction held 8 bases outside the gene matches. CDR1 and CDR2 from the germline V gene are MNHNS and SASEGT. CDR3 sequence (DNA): TGTGCCAGCAGTGACGGGCTAGCGGGAGCGGTCGAGCAGTACTTC. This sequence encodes CASSDGLAGAVEQYF.

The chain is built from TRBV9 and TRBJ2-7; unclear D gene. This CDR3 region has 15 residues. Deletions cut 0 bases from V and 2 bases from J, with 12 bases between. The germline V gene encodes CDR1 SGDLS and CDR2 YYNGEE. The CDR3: CASSVGSGFAYEQYF. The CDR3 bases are TGTGCCAGCAGCGTAGGTTCAGGTTTTGCCTACGAGCAGTACTTC.

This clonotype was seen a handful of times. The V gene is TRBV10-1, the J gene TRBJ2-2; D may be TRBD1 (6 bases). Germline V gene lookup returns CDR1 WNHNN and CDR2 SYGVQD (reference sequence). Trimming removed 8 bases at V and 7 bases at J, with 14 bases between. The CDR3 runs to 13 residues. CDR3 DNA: TGCGCCAGCGGGGACATGACGGACGGGGAGCTGTTTTTT. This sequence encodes CASGDMTDGELFF.

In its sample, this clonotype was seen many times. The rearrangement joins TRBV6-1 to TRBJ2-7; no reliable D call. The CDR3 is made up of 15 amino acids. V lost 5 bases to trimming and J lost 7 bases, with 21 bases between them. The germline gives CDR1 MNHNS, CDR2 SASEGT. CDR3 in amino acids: CASSPMALTLGEQYF. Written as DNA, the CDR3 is TGTGCCAGCAGTCCCATGGCCCTGACGCTTGGGGAGCAGTACTTC.

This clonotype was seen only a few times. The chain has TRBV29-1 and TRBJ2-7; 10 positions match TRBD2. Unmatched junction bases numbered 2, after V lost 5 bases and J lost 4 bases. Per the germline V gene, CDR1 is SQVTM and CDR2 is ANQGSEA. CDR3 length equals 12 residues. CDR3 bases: TGCAGCGTTCTAGCGGGGGCTTACGAGCAGTACTTC. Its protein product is CSVLAGAYEQYF.

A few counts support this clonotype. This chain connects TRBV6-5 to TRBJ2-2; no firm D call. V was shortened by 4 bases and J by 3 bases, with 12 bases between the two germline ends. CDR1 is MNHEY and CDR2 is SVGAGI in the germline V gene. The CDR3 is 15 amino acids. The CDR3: CASSFSRPDTGELFF. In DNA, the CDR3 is TGTGCCAGCAGTTTCTCCAGACCCGACACCGGGGAGCTGTTTTTT.

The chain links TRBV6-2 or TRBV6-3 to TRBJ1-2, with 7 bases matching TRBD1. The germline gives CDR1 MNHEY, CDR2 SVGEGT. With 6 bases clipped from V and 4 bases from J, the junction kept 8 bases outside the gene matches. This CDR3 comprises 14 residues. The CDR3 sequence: CASRTERDSYGYTF. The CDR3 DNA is TGTGCCAGCAGGACCGAACGGGACAGCTATGGCTACACCTTC.

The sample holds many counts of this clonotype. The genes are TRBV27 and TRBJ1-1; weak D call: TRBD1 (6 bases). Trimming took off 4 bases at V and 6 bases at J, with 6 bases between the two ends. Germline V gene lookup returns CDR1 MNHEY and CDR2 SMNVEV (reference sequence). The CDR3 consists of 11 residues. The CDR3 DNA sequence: TGTGCCAGCAGTTCAGGGGCTGAAGCTTTCTTT. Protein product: CASSSGAEAFF.

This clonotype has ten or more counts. CDR3 residues: CASSELGVNQPQHF. The CDR3 bases are TGTGCCAGCAGTGAGCTAGGGGTAAATCAGCCCCAGCATTTT. The chain links TRBV6-1 to TRBJ1-5; D possibly corresponds to TRBD1 (5 bases). Looked up from germline, CDR1 is MNHNS and CDR2 is SASEGT. The CDR3 loop spans 14 amino acids. Trimming pared 3 bases from V and 4 bases from J, leaving 10 bases between.

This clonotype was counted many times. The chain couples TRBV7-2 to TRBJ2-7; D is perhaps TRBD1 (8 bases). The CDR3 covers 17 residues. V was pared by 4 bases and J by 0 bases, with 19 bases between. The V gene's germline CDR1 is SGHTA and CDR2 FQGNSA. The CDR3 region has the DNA TGTGCCAGCAGCTACCAACAGGGGGGGCTCTCCTCCTACGAGCAGTACTTC. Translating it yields CASSYQQGGLSSYEQYF.

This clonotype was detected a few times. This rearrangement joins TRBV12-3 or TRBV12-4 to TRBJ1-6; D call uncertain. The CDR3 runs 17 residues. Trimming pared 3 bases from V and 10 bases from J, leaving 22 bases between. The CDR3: CASSFWSALARRSPLHF. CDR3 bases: TGTGCCAGCAGTTTTTGGTCGGCCCTGGCTCGGAGGTCACCCCTCCACTTT.

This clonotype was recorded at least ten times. Here the CDR3 reads CASSDSGTGDDYGYTF. The CDR3 bases are TGTGCCAGCAGCGATTCAGGGACAGGGGATGACTATGGCTACACCTTC. The chain employs TRBV9 and TRBJ1-2; 10 bases are shared with TRBD1. This CDR3 has 16 residues. The germline CDR1 and CDR2 sequences are SGDLS and YYNGEE. With 3 bases clipped from V and 3 bases from J, the junction kept 8 bases outside the gene matches. Filled out from reference TRBV9 and TRBJ1-2, the complete variable domain reads DSGVTQTPKHLITATGQRVTLRCSPRSGDLSVYWYQQSLDQGLQFLIQYYNGEERAKGNILERFSAQQFPDLHSELNLSSLELGDSALYFCASSDSGTGDDYGYTFGSGTRLTVV.

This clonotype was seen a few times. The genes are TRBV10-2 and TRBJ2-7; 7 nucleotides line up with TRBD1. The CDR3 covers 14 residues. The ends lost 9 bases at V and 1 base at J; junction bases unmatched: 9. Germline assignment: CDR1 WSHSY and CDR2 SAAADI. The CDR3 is CASRLGQLSYEQYF. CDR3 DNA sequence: TGCGCCAGTAGATTGGGACAGCTATCCTACGAGCAGTACTTC.

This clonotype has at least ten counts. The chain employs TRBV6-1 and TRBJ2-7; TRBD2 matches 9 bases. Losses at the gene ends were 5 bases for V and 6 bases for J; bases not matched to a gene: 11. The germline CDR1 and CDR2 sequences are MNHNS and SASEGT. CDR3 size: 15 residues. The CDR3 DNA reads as TGTGCCAGCAGTCTACACCGGACTAGCGCGGGCGAGCAGTACTTC. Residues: CASSLHRTSAGEQYF.

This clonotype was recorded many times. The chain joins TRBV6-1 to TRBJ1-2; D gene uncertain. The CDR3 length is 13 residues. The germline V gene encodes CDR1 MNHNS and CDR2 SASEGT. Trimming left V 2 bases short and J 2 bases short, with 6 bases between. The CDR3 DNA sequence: TGTGCCAGCAGTGAAAGACCGAACTATGGCTACACCTTC. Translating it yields CASSERPNYGYTF.

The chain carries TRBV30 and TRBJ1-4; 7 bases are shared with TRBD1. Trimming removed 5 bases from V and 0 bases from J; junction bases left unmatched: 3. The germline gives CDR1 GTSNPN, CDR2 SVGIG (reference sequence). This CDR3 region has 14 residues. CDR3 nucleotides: TGTGCCTGGGCAGGGACAGCAACTAATGAAAAACTGTTTTTT. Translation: CAWAGTATNEKLFF.